These 28 T cell receptor beta chains came from one sample sequenced in a study of control samples from healthy donors and cancer patients. Libraries were prepared by immunoSEQ multiplex PCR; TCRdb keeps only in-frame clonotypes and omits some of them. The sample has 65,000 to 90,000 clones; around 87% are singletons. Material: blood. The receptors originated from a man aged 45-60 years in good health.

This clone occurred once. V is TRBV19 and J is TRBJ1-2, with D perhaps matching TRBD1 (5 bases). Deletions cut 3 bases from V and 1 base from J, with 12 bases between. The germline gives CDR1 LNHDA, CDR2 SQIVND (reference sequence). The CDR3 is 15 amino acids. The CDR3 DNA reads TGTGCCAGTAGTATTTCTTTAGGGGATAACTATGGCTACACCTTC. Amino acids: CASSISLGDNYGYTF.

V is TRBV3-1 (or the pseudogene TRBV3-2) and J is TRBJ1-4; TRBD1 might be the D (5 bases). Germline CDR1 is LGHDT and CDR2 is YNNKEL (reference sequence). V was shortened by 2 bases and J by 4 bases, with 14 bases between the two germline ends. This CDR3 region has 16 residues. In nucleotides, the CDR3 is TGTGCCAGCAGCCAAAGGGGCCAGGGATTTAATGAAAAACTGTTTTTT. Its protein product is CASSQRGQGFNEKLFF.

This chain joins TRBV6-2 or TRBV6-3 and TRBJ2-2; TRBD1 agrees at 7 bases. The CDR3 loop spans 17 amino acids. Germline values: CDR1 MNHEY, CDR2 SVGEGT. The ends lost 5 bases at V and 3 bases at J; junction bases unmatched: 12. In nucleotides, the CDR3 is TGTGCCAGCAGTACTCAACCGGGACAGCCCTACACCGGGGAGCTGTTTTTT. Amino acids: CASSTQPGQPYTGELFF.

The rearrangement links TRBV18 to TRBJ2-7, with 8 bases matching TRBD2. Trimming removed 2 bases from V and 6 bases from J; junction bases left unmatched: 9. The CDR3 sequence is 15 residues long. Germline values: CDR1 KGHSH, CDR2 LQKENI. CDR3 in amino acids: CASSPALAGIREQYF. For the CDR3, the DNA is TGTGCCAGCTCACCAGCGTTAGCGGGGATCCGCGAGCAGTACTTC.

This rearrangement joins TRBV5-5 to TRBJ1-5; TRBD1 is a possible D gene (6 bases). CDR1 is SGHKS, CDR2 YYEKEE, per germline (reference sequence). V was pared by 0 bases and J by 7 bases, with 11 bases between. This CDR3 contains 14 residues. The CDR3 region has the DNA TGTGCCAGCAGCTTGGGTGGGGGCGGACAGCCCCAGCATTTT. Translation gives CASSLGGGGQPQHF.

The J gene is TRBJ2-5, the V gene TRBV29-1; 8 bases align to TRBD1. CDR3 length equals 12 residues. The J segment lost 2 bases and the V segment lost 7 bases, leaving 3 bases of the junction unmatched. Germline V CDR1 and CDR2: SQVTM, ANQGSEA. In DNA, the CDR3 is TGCAGCGCAGACAGGGGACAAGAGACCCAGTACTTC. Its protein product is CSADRGQETQYF.

The gene calls are TRBV6-5 and TRBJ1-6, with no clear D. Looked up from germline, CDR1 is MNHEY and CDR2 is SVGAGI. V gave up 7 bases and J gave up 6 bases, with 7 bases separating them. This CDR3 comprises 12 residues. The CDR3, as DNA: TGTGCCAGCACCTCTAGTAATTCACCCCTCCACTTT. It is translated as CASTSSNSPLHF.

CDR3 protein: CASSSRTGGNGYTF. For the CDR3, the DNA is TGTGCCAGCAGTTCCCGGACAGGGGGGAATGGCTACACCTTC. V usage is TRBV2 and J usage is TRBJ1-2; TRBD1 matches 10 bases. V lost 5 bases and J lost 6; bases outside the gene matches: 6. Germline CDR1 reads SNHLY; CDR2 reads FYNNEI. This CDR3 has 14 residues.

V is TRBV10-3 and J is TRBJ2-7; D ambiguous. Germline assignment: CDR1 ENHRY and CDR2 SYGVKD. This CDR3 has 14 residues. V lost 0 bases and J lost 1, with 7 bases in between. CDR3 sequence reads: CAISESTVSYEQYF. In DNA, the CDR3 is TGTGCCATCAGTGAGTCGACTGTTTCCTACGAGCAGTACTTC.

This clone was seen once. The chain has TRBV18 and TRBJ1-1, with D perhaps matching TRBD1 (5 bases). Looked up from germline, CDR1 is KGHSH and CDR2 is LQKENI. V was clipped by 5 bases and J by 5 bases, with 18 bases between them. This CDR3 is built from 15 residues. In nucleotides, the CDR3 is TGTGCCAGCTCATGGACATCTGGAGGGGAGACTGAAGCTTTCTTT. Amino acids: CASSWTSGGETEAFF.

The chain joins TRBV28 to TRBJ1-1; D gene ambiguous. Trimming removed 7 bases from V and 0 bases from J, with 6 bases in between. This CDR3 has 12 amino acids. Germline CDR1 MDHEN, CDR2 SYDVKM. Here the CDR3 DNA reads TGTGCCAGCATAGCCGTGAACACTGAAGCTTTCTTT. It codes for CASIAVNTEAFF.

The rearrangement joins TRBV15 to TRBJ2-7; TRBD1 aligns across 7 bases. With V trimmed by 1 base and J by 2 bases, 5 bases remained unmatched. Germline V gene data show CDR1 as LNHNV and CDR2 as YYDKDF (reference sequence). This CDR3 comprises 15 residues. The CDR3 sequence: CATSRAKTGPYEQYF. CDR3 nucleotide sequence: TGTGCCACCAGCAGAGCCAAGACAGGGCCCTACGAGCAGTACTTC.

This clone came up once. The chain recombines TRBV13 with TRBJ2-1; D is ambiguous. In germline, CDR1 is PRHDT, CDR2 FYEKMQ (reference sequence). The CDR3 runs 14 residues. V lost 5 bases and J 7 bases, leaving 15 bases between the germline ends. In nucleotides, the CDR3 is TGTGCCAGCAGCCCGACAAGTAGCAGGAATGAGCAGTTCTTC. Translating it yields CASSPTSSRNEQFF.

The chain links TRBV10-2 to TRBJ1-4; D might be TRBD1 (5 bases). Germline values: CDR1 WSHSY, CDR2 SAAADI. Deletions cut 4 bases from V and 4 bases from J, with 16 bases between. CDR3 length: 16 residues. CDR3 nucleotides: TGCGCCAGCAGTGTAGGGAGTGACAGAATTAATGAAAAACTGTTTTTT. Protein sequence: CASSVGSDRINEKLFF.

The CDR3 nucleotides read TGTGCCAGCAGCCAGGGACAGAAAGGTTCACCCCTCCACTTT. Its translation is CASSQGQKGSPLHF. The V gene is TRBV3-1 (or the pseudogene TRBV3-2), the J gene TRBJ1-6, with 7 bases matching TRBD1. CDR3 length equals 14 residues. Trimming cost V 3 bases and J 9 bases; bases outside gene matches: 5. CDR1 LGHDT and CDR2 YNNKEL come from the germline V gene (reference sequence).

The V call is TRBV25-1, the J call TRBJ2-1; 9 positions match TRBD1. Per germline, CDR1 MGHDK and CDR2 SYGVNS. This CDR3 contains 15 residues. Trimming at V came to 3 bases and at J to 4 bases, leaving 4 bases not matched to a gene. In nucleotides, the CDR3 is TGTGCCAGCAGTGACCCCGGGACAGGGTACAATGAGCAGTTCTTC. As protein: CASSDPGTGYNEQFF.

The rearrangement uses TRBV5-4 and TRBJ1-1; D is ambiguous. Germline V lookup: CDR1 SGHNT, CDR2 YYREEE (reference sequence). V shed 3 bases and J shed 6 bases, with 6 bases lying between them. This CDR3 is built from 11 residues. The CDR3 spells CASSSWAEAFF. The CDR3 DNA reads TGTGCCAGCAGCTCATGGGCTGAAGCTTTCTTT.

This sequence joins TRBV5-1 and TRBJ2-7; either TRBD1 or TRBD2 may fit D (5 bases each). CDR1 SGHRS and CDR2 YFSETQ come from the germline V gene. V was cut by 4 bases and J by 1 base, with 12 bases left in between. This CDR3 has 14 residues. The CDR3 here is CASSPGRTSYEQYF. The CDR3 DNA is TGCGCCAGCAGCCCGGGACGGACTTCCTACGAGCAGTACTTC.

This chain links TRBV6-2 or TRBV6-3 with TRBJ2-2; D may be TRBD2 (5 bases). Trimming removed 6 bases at V and 1 base at J, with 15 bases between. The CDR3 sequence is 16 residues long. Per germline, CDR1 MNHEY and CDR2 SVGEGT. The CDR3 DNA sequence: TGTGCCAGCAGCCTCGAGAGGGTGAGGAACACCGGGGAGCTGTTTTTT. As protein: CASSLERVRNTGELFF.

This clone was counted a single time. The chain joins TRBV10-3 to TRBJ1-2; D is undetermined. The V gene's germline CDR1 is ENHRY and CDR2 SYGVKD. V gave up 9 bases and J gave up 0 bases, with 14 bases separating them. The CDR3 totals 14 residues. CDR3 in DNA: TGTGCCATATCAGACACCACAGCTAACTATGGCTACACCTTC. Translating gives CAISDTTANYGYTF.

The V call is TRBV2, the J call TRBJ1-6; D uncertain. The CDR3 runs 15 residues. The germline V gene encodes CDR1 SNHLY and CDR2 FYNNEI. V lost 0 bases to trimming and J lost 5 bases, with 8 bases between them. CDR3 in amino acids: CASSEAYQHNSPLHF. DNA of the CDR3: TGTGCCAGCAGTGAAGCGTACCAGCATAATTCACCCCTCCACTTT.

To note about this clone: The junction departs from the called germline gene at one end, perhaps through a read error. The chain employs TRBV7-2 and TRBJ2-1; tentative D call: TRBD2 (6 bases). The CDR3 is 12 amino acids. Germline-derived CDR1 and CDR2 are SGHTA and FQGNSA. The CDR3, as DNA: TGTGCCAGCAGCCTACCCGGGACTCCTTGTATCTTC. Residues: CASSLPGTPCIF.

This clone was counted between two and nine times. The chain recombines TRBV19 with TRBJ2-2, with TRBD2 matching 9 bases. The V gene end was trimmed by 7 bases and the J gene end by 7 bases; junction bases not matched to a gene: 7. From germline, CDR1 is LNHDA and CDR2 SQIVND (reference sequence). The length of the CDR3 is 14 residues. In DNA, the CDR3 is TGTGCCAGTACGGCGGGAGGGCGTCGCGGGGAGCTGTTTTTT. It is translated as CASTAGGRRGELFF.

This sequence joins TRBV11-3 and TRBJ1-1, with a possible D match to TRBD1 (6 bases). V was clipped by 5 bases and J by 1 base, with 14 bases between them. From germline, CDR1 is SGHNT and CDR2 YENEEA. This CDR3 has 15 amino acids. CDR3 sequence reads: CASSTLDRWNTEAFF. The CDR3, as DNA: TGTGCCAGCAGCACGCTAGACAGGTGGAACACTGAAGCTTTCTTT.

This sequence joins TRBV30 and TRBJ1-4, with D tentatively TRBD1 (6 bases). Germline V gene sequence: CDR1 GTSNPN, CDR2 SVGIG (reference sequence). The CDR3 is 15 amino acids. V dropped 0 bases and J dropped 5 bases, with 13 bases sitting between them. The CDR3 DNA is TGTGCCTGGAGTGTATGGGGGGCGCCCAATGAAAAACTGTTTTTT. It codes for CAWSVWGAPNEKLFF. The whole variable domain, remainder taken from reference TRBV30 and TRBJ1-4, is SQTIHQWPATLVQPVGSPLSLECTVEGTSNPNLYWYRQAAGRGLQLLFYSVGIGQISSEVPQNLSASRPQDRQFILSSKKLLLSDSGFYLCAWSVWGAPNEKLFFGSGTQLSVL.

This clone was counted once. The V call is TRBV7-9, the J call TRBJ1-5; TRBD1 matches 9 bases. CDR3 length equals 17 residues. The J segment lost 5 bases and the V segment lost 5 bases, leaving 13 bases of the junction unmatched. The germline V gene has CDR1 SEHNR and CDR2 FQNEAQ (reference sequence). CDR3 protein: CASSQTQGAARDQPQHF. Here the CDR3 DNA reads TGTGCCAGCAGCCAGACACAGGGGGCAGCCAGGGATCAGCCCCAGCATTTT.

The chain joins TRBV10-2 to TRBJ1-2, with TRBD1 identical over 7 bases. Germline assignment: CDR1 WSHSY and CDR2 SAAADI. V dropped 5 bases and J dropped 4; count of bases not matched to a gene: 4. The CDR3 runs to 13 residues. The CDR3 sequence is CASSSGQIYGYTF. For the CDR3, the DNA is TGCGCCAGCAGTTCGGGACAGATCTATGGCTACACCTTC.

The V and J genes are TRBV7-2 and TRBJ2-7, with no clear D. CDR1 SGHTA and CDR2 FQGNSA come from the germline V gene. This CDR3 region has 14 residues. V was shortened by 2 bases and J by 7 bases, with 15 bases between the two germline ends. The CDR3 loop is CASSLNGRVGEQYF. In DNA form, the CDR3 reads TGTGCCAGCAGCTTAAATGGGCGTGTTGGGGAGCAGTACTTC.